Listed here are 21 T cell receptor beta chains from one sample, sequenced in a study of blood T cell repertoires in COVID-19. TCRdb keeps only in-frame clones here, not all; method: immunoSEQ multiplex PCR. The sample lists about 320,000 clones, about 85% occurring once. The sequencing input was PBMCs or T cells enriched from blood (not recorded which). These receptors all come from a woman under 40 who had been exposed to COVID-19.

The V gene is TRBV2, the J gene TRBJ2-5; 10 nucleotides align to TRBD2. The CDR3 covers 16 residues. With V trimmed by 4 bases and J by 5 bases, 10 bases remained unmatched. Germline V gene lookup returns CDR1 SNHLY and CDR2 FYNNEI. CDR3 in amino acids: CASSGASGRGGETQYF. CDR3 sequence (DNA): TGTGCCAGCAGTGGGGCTAGCGGGAGAGGAGGCGAGACCCAGTACTTC.

This clone was counted between two and nine times. CDR3 in DNA: TGTGCCAGCAGTGACTCCGGGGGGGGGCCGACAGATACGCAGTATTTT. Its protein is CASSDSGGGPTDTQYF. The chain uses TRBV6-4 and TRBJ2-3, with 8 positions matching TRBD2. This CDR3 comprises 16 residues. CDR1 is MRHNA, CDR2 SNTAGT, per germline. Trimming removed 0 bases from V and 3 bases from J; junction bases left unmatched: 5.

The J gene is TRBJ2-1, the V gene TRBV27, with 8 bases matching TRBD2. The germline V gene encodes CDR1 MNHEY and CDR2 SMNVEV (reference sequence). The CDR3 runs to 20 residues. With V trimmed by 3 bases and J by 8 bases, 24 bases remained unmatched. CDR3 bases: TGTGCCAGCAGTTTCAAGGGATTACTTGTCAAGCGGGAGAGTAGGGATGAGCAGTTCTTC. Translation gives CASSFKGLLVKRESRDEQFF.

This chain connects TRBV5-8 to TRBJ2-1, with D possibly TRBD2 on 6 matching bases. Germline V lookup: CDR1 SGHTS, CDR2 YDEGEE. Trimming took 4 bases from V and 1 from J, leaving 24 bases between them. This CDR3 comprises 19 residues. CDR3 DNA: TGTGCCAGCAGCCTGAGCGGGCATATACGATCAGGGTCCTACAATGAGCAGTTCTTC. The encoded protein is CASSLSGHIRSGSYNEQFF. Supplemented by reference TRBV5-8 and TRBJ2-1, the full variable domain reads EAGVTQSPTHLIKTRGQQATLRCSPISGHTSVYWYQQALGLGLQFLLWYDEGEERNRGNFPPRFSGRQFPNYSSELNVNALELEDSALYLCASSLSGHIRSGSYNEQFFGPGTRLTVL.

J is TRBJ2-7 and V is TRBV7-2; TRBD1 matches at 8 bases. V lost 5 bases and J lost 0; bases outside the gene matches: 3. The germline V gene encodes CDR1 SGHTA and CDR2 FQGNSA. CDR3 length: 14 amino acids. The CDR3 here is CASSPGQASYEQYF. The CDR3, as DNA: TGTGCCAGCAGCCCGGGACAGGCCTCCTACGAGCAGTACTTC.

The gene calls are TRBV5-1 and TRBJ2-3, with a possible D match to TRBD1 (5 bases). The CDR3 is 15 amino acids. Germline V CDR1 and CDR2: SGHRS, YFSETQ. The V and J ends lost 2 bases and 4 bases respectively, with 14 bases between them. As DNA, the CDR3 is TGCGCCAGCAGCTTCGCAGGGAATACCGCAGATACGCAGTATTTT. It yields the protein CASSFAGNTADTQYF. Together with reference TRBV5-1 and TRBJ2-3, the CDR3 gives the full variable domain: KAGVTQTPRYLIKTRGQQVTLSCSPISGHRSVSWYQQTPGQGLQFLFEYFSETQRNKGNFPGRFSGRQFSNSRSEMNVSTLELGDSALYLCASSFAGNTADTQYFGPGTRLTVL.

There are many counts of this clone. The rearrangement joins TRBV7-9 to TRBJ1-5; D unresolved. The germline V gene encodes CDR1 SEHNR and CDR2 FQNEAQ (reference sequence). The CDR3 is made up of 8 amino acids. Deletions cut 8 bases from V and 13 bases from J, with 6 bases between. CDR3 nucleotides: TGTGCCAGCGCGAGACAGCATTTT. Translation: CASARQHF.

The V gene is TRBV7-2, the J gene TRBJ2-7; a possible D gene is TRBD2 (5 bases). V lost 2 bases, J lost 1 base, and 12 bases lay in between. The CDR3 extends over 15 amino acids. CDR1 is SGHTA and CDR2 is FQGNSA in the germline V gene. The CDR3 protein is CASSLNGGSSYEQYF. The CDR3 DNA is TGTGCCAGCAGCTTAAACGGAGGCAGTTCCTACGAGCAGTACTTC.

The chain couples TRBV21-1 to TRBJ1-2. TRBV21-1 is a documented pseudogene. The CDR3 runs to 16 residues. The CDR3 loop is CASSKVGGIRIGGYTF. Written as DNA, the CDR3 is TGTGCCAGCAGCAAAGTCGGAGGGATCAGAATAGGCGGCTACACCTTC.

The V gene is TRBV21-1, the J gene TRBJ2-5; the D call of TRBD2 is as the table states it, not checked on the DNA. TRBV21-1 is a recognized pseudogene. The CDR3 spans 21 residues. In DNA form, the CDR3 reads TGTGCCAGCACCAATAAGAAGTGGGCTAGCGGGGAAACTACAAGATGGGAGACCCAGTACTTC. It codes for CASTNKKWASGETTRWETQYF.

This chain links TRBV7-9 with TRBJ1-2; D is possibly TRBD1 (5 bases). The V gene's germline CDR1 is SEHNR and CDR2 FQNEAQ (reference sequence). This CDR3 spans 15 amino acids. V was trimmed by 5 bases and J by 2 bases, leaving 15 bases between them. The CDR3 here is CASSPWDRGNYGYTF. The CDR3 bases are TGTGCCAGCAGCCCCTGGGATAGGGGAAACTATGGCTACACCTTC. The variable domain in full, with the rest retrieved from reference TRBV7-9 and TRBJ1-2, is DTGVSQNPRHKITKRGQNVTFRCDPISEHNRLYWYRQTLGQGPEFLTYFQNEAQLEKSRLLSDRFSAERPKGSFSTLEIQRTEQGDSAMYLCASSPWDRGNYGYTFGSGTRLTVV.

The chain combines TRBV28 with TRBJ2-7; D is uncertain. V lost 6 bases and J 0 bases, leaving 18 bases between the germline ends. Germline V gene sequence: CDR1 MDHEN, CDR2 SYDVKM. This CDR3 contains 16 residues. This chain's CDR3 is CASSQGSRPSSYEQYF. CDR3 nucleotide sequence: TGTGCCAGCAGCCAAGGAAGTAGGCCTAGCTCCTACGAGCAGTACTTC.

This chain uses TRBV5-4 with TRBJ2-7; D perhaps matches TRBD2 (5 bases). The CDR3 extends over 13 amino acids. The germline gives CDR1 SGHNT, CDR2 YYREEE (reference sequence). V was cut by 6 bases and J by 5 bases, with 15 bases left in between. The CDR3 DNA reads TGTGCCAGCAAAGATTCGGACTTAAACGAGCAGTACTTC. Its protein is CASKDSDLNEQYF.

V usage is TRBV9 and J usage is TRBJ1-2; 8 bases match TRBD1. Germline V gene lookup returns CDR1 SGDLS and CDR2 YYNGEE. The CDR3 is 16 residues long. The V segment lost 0 bases and the J segment 3 bases; nucleotides outside the gene matches: 7. Written as DNA, the CDR3 is TGTGCCAGCAGCGTAGGTCGGCAGGGGGCCTACTATGGCTACACCTTC. It specifies CASSVGRQGAYYGYTF. The full variable domain, with the rest looked up from reference TRBV9 and TRBJ1-2, is DSGVTQTPKHLITATGQRVTLRCSPRSGDLSVYWYQQSLDQGLQFLIQYYNGEERAKGNILERFSAQQFPDLHSELNLSSLELGDSALYFCASSVGRQGAYYGYTFGSGTRLTVV.

A few counts support this clone. The V gene is TRBV5-1, the J gene TRBJ2-5; 7 bases match TRBD1. V shed 3 bases and J 1 base; nucleotides not matched to a gene: 3. The CDR3 runs 14 residues. Germline V gives CDR1 SGHRS, CDR2 YFSETQ. In DNA, the CDR3 is TGCGCCAGCAGCTGGGGACAGCTCCAAGAGACCCAGTACTTC. It encodes CASSWGQLQETQYF.

The chain recombines TRBV6-1 with TRBJ1-5, with TRBD1 matching 9 bases. V lost 3 bases to trimming and J lost 5 bases; unmatched junction nucleotides: 5. Germline CDR1 is MNHNS and CDR2 is SASEGT. The CDR3 spans 15 residues. The DNA of the CDR3 is TGTGCCAGCAGTGAGAGGACAGGGGTTGATCAGCCCCAGCATTTT. This sequence encodes CASSERTGVDQPQHF.

V usage is TRBV3-1 (or the pseudogene TRBV3-2) and J usage is TRBJ2-5; weak D call: TRBD2 (6 bases). The CDR3 runs 15 residues. V was cut by 1 base and J by 3 bases, with 12 bases left in between. Germline CDR1 and CDR2: LGHDT and YNNKEL (reference sequence). The CDR3 coding sequence is TGTGCCAGCAGCCAAGGAAGGTCGGGGGAAGAGACCCAGTACTTC. Protein: CASSQGRSGEETQYF.

The chain couples TRBV28 to TRBJ2-1; 11 bases fit TRBD2. CDR1 and CDR2 from the germline V gene are MDHEN and SYDVKM. The CDR3 length is 16 residues. V was pared by 5 bases and J by 0 bases, with 3 bases of the junction left unmatched. The CDR3 reads CASSATSGSSYNEQFF. CDR3 DNA sequence: TGTGCCAGCAGTGCTACTAGCGGGAGCTCCTACAATGAGCAGTTCTTC. The complete variable domain, with remaining parts taken from reference TRBV28 and TRBJ2-1, reads DVKVTQSSRYLVKRTGEKVFLECVQDMDHENMFWYRQDPGLGLRLIYFSYDVKMKEKGDIPEGYSVSREKKERFSLILESASTNQTSMYLCASSATSGSSYNEQFFGPGTRLTVL.

This chain links TRBV2 with TRBJ2-5, with TRBD2 identical over 14 bases. Germline CDR1 is SNHLY and CDR2 is FYNNEI. The CDR3 totals 16 residues. V was pared by 3 bases and J by 2 bases, with 2 bases of the junction left unmatched. DNA of the CDR3: TGTGCCAGCAGTGACGGGACTAGCGGGAGACAAGAGACCCAGTACTTC. Protein product: CASSDGTSGRQETQYF.

J is TRBJ1-1 and V is TRBV9, with 7 bases identical to TRBD1. The CDR3 extends over 14 amino acids. Losses at the gene ends were 3 bases for V and 2 bases for J; bases not matched to a gene: 4. Per germline, CDR1 SGDLS and CDR2 YYNGEE. This CDR3 is CASSERTGNTEAFF. The DNA of the CDR3 is TGTGCCAGCAGCGAAAGGACAGGCAACACTGAAGCTTTCTTT.

The chain links TRBV13 to TRBJ2-1; 7 bases map to TRBD1. The CDR3 covers 13 residues. In germline, CDR1 is PRHDT, CDR2 FYEKMQ (reference sequence). Unmatched junction bases numbered 7, after V lost 6 bases and J lost 8 bases. CDR3 in DNA: TGTGCCAGCAGGCCAACAGGGGTTTATGAGCAGTTCTTC. It encodes CASRPTGVYEQFF.